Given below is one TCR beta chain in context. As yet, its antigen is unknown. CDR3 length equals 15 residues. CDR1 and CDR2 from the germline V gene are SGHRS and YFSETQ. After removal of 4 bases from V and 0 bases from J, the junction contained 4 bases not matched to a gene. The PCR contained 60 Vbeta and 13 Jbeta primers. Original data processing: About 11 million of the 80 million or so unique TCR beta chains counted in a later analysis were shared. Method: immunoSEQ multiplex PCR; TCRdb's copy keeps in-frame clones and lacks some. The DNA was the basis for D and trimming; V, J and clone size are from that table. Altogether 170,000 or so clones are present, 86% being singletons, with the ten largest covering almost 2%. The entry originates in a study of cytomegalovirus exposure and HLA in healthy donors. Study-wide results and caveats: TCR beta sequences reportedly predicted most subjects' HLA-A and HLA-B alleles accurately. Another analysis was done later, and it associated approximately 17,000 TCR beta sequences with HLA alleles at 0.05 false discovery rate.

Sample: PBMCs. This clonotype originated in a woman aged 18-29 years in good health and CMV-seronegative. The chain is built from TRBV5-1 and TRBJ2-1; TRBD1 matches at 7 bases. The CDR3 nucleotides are TGCGCCAGCAGCCCGGGACAGAGCTCCTACAATGAGCAGTTCTTC. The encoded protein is CASSPGQSSYNEQFF.